This T cell receptor beta chain was observed in a study of metastatic and nonmetastatic thyroid tumors. Study overall: Samples came from malignant and benign thyroid patients, and repertoires were compared across blood and tumor or nodule tissue.

This clone was found many times. The target antigen is unknown. Before thyroid surgery, none of the patients had received any treatment. The CDR3 has 14 residues. The germline V and J ends were trimmed by 2 bases and 0 bases, with 9 bases remaining between them. Germline V lookup: CDR1 GTSNPN, CDR2 SVGIG (reference sequence). Study-wide findings and caveats: According to reports, the diversity of TCR beta was significantly higher in malignant thyroid tumors than in benign nodules, and this held in both blood and tumor samples.

TCRdb re-processed the PCR reads through MiXCR. The sample includes roughly 14,000 clones, about 28% of them seen just once. The sequenced sample consisted of blood. The sequence was obtained from a female donor with papillary thyroid cancer or a benign thyroid nodule (not recorded which). Some clones in this sample may be carry-over from other donors' samples. The chain joins TRBV30 to TRBJ2-3; D possibly corresponds to TRBD2 (6 bases). The CDR3 nucleotides read TGTGCCTGGAGTTCTGGGACTAGCACAGATACGCAGTATTTT. It encodes CAWSSGTSTDTQYF.